These 18 T cell receptor beta chains were all obtained from the same sample, sequenced in a study of CXCR3-negative and CXCR3-positive naive CD8 T cells. TRB cDNA was prepared as libraries by UMI-labeled 5' RACE. TCRdb processed the 5' RACE reads again and assigns one entry to each CDR3 protein, with no DNA. Listed are some 67,000 distinct CDR3 sequences; 1.5% falls within the top ten. The source material was naive CXCR3- CD8+ T cells from blood. Subset reported: CD45RO-CCR7+CD27+CD95- naive CD8+ T cells lacking CXCR3 (TNR3-). The receptors stem from a human donor in good health. Some clones in this sample may be carry-over from other donors' samples.

The gene calls are TRBV11-2 and TRBJ2-5; TCRdb's assignment of TRBD2 cannot be checked, as there is no DNA. This CDR3 has 16 amino acids. CDR1 is SGHAT, CDR2 FQNNGV, per germline. The CDR3 reads CASSLETPFAGETQYF.

The chain recombines TRBV2 with TRBJ1-6; TCRdb's assignment of TRBD1 cannot be checked, as there is no DNA. CDR3 size: 15 residues. Germline loops: CDR1 SNHLY, CDR2 FYNNEI. The CDR3 loop reads CASSHRDNFNSPLHF.

The V call is TRBV5-4, the J call TRBJ2-1; TCRdb's D gene call, TRBD2, goes unchecked for lack of DNA. The CDR3 contains 15 residues. CDR1 and CDR2 from the germline V gene are SGHNT and YYREEE (reference sequence). This chain's CDR3 is CASSVGSPPYNEQFF.

The V and J genes are TRBV15 and TRBJ2-7; TCRdb's D gene call, TRBD2, goes unchecked for lack of DNA. The CDR3 loop spans 15 amino acids. The germline CDR1 and CDR2 sequences are LNHNV and YYDKDF (reference sequence). This chain's CDR3 is CATSRDRGLQGEQYF.

The chain carries TRBV12-3 or TRBV12-4 and TRBJ2-5; TCRdb calls TRBD2, which cannot be checked without DNA. The CDR3 has 17 residues. CDR3: CASSPQRGHPFQETQYF.

The chain uses TRBV10-3 and TRBJ2-2; TCRdb returns TRBD1, unconfirmable since there is no DNA. The V gene's germline CDR1 is ENHRY and CDR2 SYGVKD. The CDR3 extends over 13 amino acids. The chain's CDR3 is CAISESAGGELFF.

The chain employs TRBV4-2 and TRBJ1-2; TCRdb indicates TRBD1, and absent DNA this call remains unverified. Looked up from germline, CDR1 is LGHNA and CDR2 is YNFKEQ. The CDR3 has 19 residues. CDR3 sequence reads: CASSQDEISYNGGGYGYTF.

The chain is built from TRBV28 and TRBJ2-7; TCRdb proposes TRBD1, but this gene call is untestable without DNA. The germline CDR1 and CDR2 sequences are MDHEN and SYDVKM. The length of the CDR3 is 16 residues. CDR3 residues: CASSSQDRGLSYEQYF.

This chain uses TRBV5-1 with TRBJ2-1; TCRdb outputs TRBD2, but without DNA this stays unchecked. The germline gives CDR1 SGHRS, CDR2 YFSETQ. CDR3 length equals 11 residues. CDR3 sequence: CASSFSVEQFF.

The chain couples TRBV3-1 to TRBJ2-7; TCRdb's D gene call, TRBD1, goes unchecked for lack of DNA. The V gene's germline CDR1 is LGHDT and CDR2 YNNKEL (reference sequence). The CDR3 covers 15 residues. The CDR3 loop reads CASSRGLTGYGEQYF.

The chain joins TRBV5-1 to TRBJ2-1. Germline V gene sequence: CDR1 SGHRS, CDR2 YFSETQ. The CDR3 has 16 amino acids. The CDR3 protein is CASSLGLTSSYNGQFF.

The chain is built from TRBV7-2 and TRBJ2-7; the TRBD2 assignment by TCRdb is unverifiable without DNA. The CDR3 length is 15 residues. Germline CDR1 reads SGHTA; CDR2 reads FQGNSA. The CDR3 loop reads CASRAPSGGNYEQYF.

The V and J genes are TRBV7-9 and TRBJ2-1; the D call of TRBD1 rests on TCRdb alone, since no DNA is present to check it. The V gene's germline CDR1 is SEHNR and CDR2 FQNEAQ (reference sequence). The CDR3 runs to 16 residues. The CDR3 spells CASSSGQGAPLNEQFF.

V and J are TRBV7-9 and TRBJ2-7; the TCRdb D gene call, TRBD1, has no DNA to confirm it. Germline V lookup: CDR1 SEHNR, CDR2 FQNEAQ (reference sequence). The CDR3 loop spans 12 amino acids. CDR3: CASSPGQSEQYF.

V is TRBV28 and J is TRBJ2-1; TCRdb's D gene call, TRBD1, goes unchecked for lack of DNA. Germline assignment: CDR1 MDHEN and CDR2 SYDVKM. The CDR3 consists of 15 residues. CDR3 protein: CASRLAPASYNEQFF. Full variable domain (missing parts from reference TRBV28 and TRBJ2-1): DVKVTQSSRYLVKRTGEKVFLECVQDMDHENMFWYRQDPGLGLRLIYFSYDVKMKEKGDIPEGYSVSREKKERFSLILESASTNQTSMYLCASRLAPASYNEQFFGPGTRLTVL.

The chain joins TRBV28 to TRBJ2-1; TCRdb indicates TRBD1, and absent DNA this call remains unverified. This CDR3 region has 11 residues. Germline values: CDR1 MDHEN, CDR2 SYDVKM. The CDR3 loop reads CASGLAPEQFF.

The rearrangement links TRBV10-3 to TRBJ2-1; TCRdb lists TRBD2, though no DNA is available to test this call. Germline loops: CDR1 ENHRY, CDR2 SYGVKD. This CDR3 region has 15 residues. CDR3 protein: CAISVMPGPPNEQFF.

The chain recombines TRBV4-2 with TRBJ2-1; TCRdb names TRBD2, which stays unverified in the absence of DNA. Germline assignment: CDR1 LGHNA and CDR2 YNFKEQ. This CDR3 spans 16 amino acids. CDR3 amino acids: CASSQQARTSYNEQLF.